This T cell receptor beta chain emerged from a study of cytomegalovirus exposure and HLA in healthy donors. The donors, nominally healthy at sampling, likely had unrecorded immune exposures. The PCR made use of 60 Vbeta and 13 Jbeta primers. The assay was immunoSEQ multiplex PCR, and TCRdb's table has in-frame clones only and misses some. The sample has roughly 120,000 clones; about 81% are singletons. A word on this clone: Its antigen is not identified.

Between the trimmed V and J ends, which lost 0 bases and 6 bases, there was a span of 15 bases. Germline CDR1 reads MGHRA; CDR2 reads YSYEKL. This CDR3 has 16 residues. Study-level results: Reported results showed that the classifier diagnosed cytomegalovirus status with high specificity and sensitivity. When the data were analyzed later, several of the most significant clusters appeared to be linked to common viral pathogens. Associated with cytomegalovirus, according to the listing, were 150 to 200 TCR beta chains.

The V and J genes are TRBV4-1 and TRBJ1-5, with D tentatively TRBD1 (6 bases). The origin of this receptor is a woman in her twenties or thirties in good health and CMV-seronegative. Sequenced sample: PBMCs. CDR3 loop: CASSQDWQGISQPQHF. For the CDR3, the DNA is TGCGCCAGCAGCCAAGATTGGCAGGGGATCTCTCAGCCCCAGCATTTT.